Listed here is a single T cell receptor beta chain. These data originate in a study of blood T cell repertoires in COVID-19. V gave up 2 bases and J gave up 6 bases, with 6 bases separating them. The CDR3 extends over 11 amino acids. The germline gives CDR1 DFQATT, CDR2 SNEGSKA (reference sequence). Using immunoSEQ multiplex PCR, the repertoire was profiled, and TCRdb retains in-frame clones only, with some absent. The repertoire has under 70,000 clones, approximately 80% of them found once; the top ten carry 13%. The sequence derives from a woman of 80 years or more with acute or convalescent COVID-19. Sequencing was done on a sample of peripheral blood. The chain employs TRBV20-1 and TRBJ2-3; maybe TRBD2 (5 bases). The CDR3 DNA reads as TGCAGTGCTAGATGGACTGATACGCAGTATTTT. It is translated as CSARWTDTQYF.